What follows are 32 T cell receptor beta chains derived from one specimen sequenced in a study of blood T cells in healthy people across ages. Primers used in a second PCR of about 6 to 11 cycles were a sample-barcoded 5' primer and a J-beta primer mix. TCRdb reanalysed the 5' RACE reads using MiXCR and keeps one entry per CDR3 protein. The repertoire includes approximately 2,000,000 distinct CDR3 sequences, more than 35% of them detected once, and 23% sits in the top ten. Sequenced input: blood. All receptors derive from a human donor in good health.

The V and J genes are TRBV14 and TRBJ2-7; D might be TRBD1 (5 bases). Germline V gene lookup returns CDR1 SGHDN and CDR2 FVKESK. The V end lost 0 bases, the J end lost 0 bases, and 9 bases lay between the germline ends. CDR3 length: 15 amino acids. The CDR3 region is CASSQEGRASYEQYF. The CDR3 nucleotides are TGTGCCAGCAGCCAAGAGGGCAGGGCCTCCTACGAGCAGTACTTC. Full variable domain (missing parts from reference TRBV14 and TRBJ2-7): EAGVTQFPSHSVIEKGQTVTLRCDPISGHDNLYWYRRVMGKEIKFLLHFVKESKQDESGMPNNRFLAERTGGTYSTLKVQPAELEDSGVYFCASSQEGRASYEQYFGPGTRLTVT.

In its sample, this clonotype was seen a few times. V and J are TRBV20-1 and TRBJ2-7; the D gene is possibly TRBD2 (5 bases). The CDR3 sequence is 12 residues long. Between the trimmed V and J ends, which lost 3 bases and 3 bases, there was a span of 9 bases. In germline, CDR1 is DFQATT, CDR2 SNEGSKA (reference sequence). The CDR3 DNA follows: TGCAGTGCTAGTGAGGGAGACTACGAGCAGTACTTC. Residues: CSASEGDYEQYF.

This chain uses TRBV20-1 with TRBJ1-2; possible D gene TRBD1, 5 bases. This CDR3 is built from 16 residues. Germline loops: CDR1 DFQATT, CDR2 SNEGSKA (reference sequence). The ends were cut back, 3 bases at V and 4 bases at J, with 21 bases in the middle. The CDR3 coding sequence is TGCAGTGCTAGTTTGTCCTCCAGAGGGGTTCGCTATGGCTACACCTTC. Protein sequence: CSASLSSRGVRYGYTF.

This clonotype came up many times. The rearrangement uses TRBV28 and TRBJ1-2; 7 bases line up with TRBD1. Germline V gene data show CDR1 as MDHEN and CDR2 as SYDVKM. This CDR3 has 15 amino acids. V lost 3 bases, J lost 4 bases, and 8 bases stayed unmatched. CDR3 in amino acids: CASSLPTGTTYGYTF. The CDR3 DNA follows: TGTGCCAGCAGTTTGCCGACAGGGACCACCTATGGCTACACCTTC.

This clonotype was detected only a few times. V gene TRBV20-1 combines with J gene TRBJ1-5, with no clear D. V was trimmed by 4 bases and J by 4 bases, leaving 11 bases between them. This CDR3 is built from 13 residues. Germline CDR1 DFQATT, CDR2 SNEGSKA (reference sequence). CDR3 DNA: TGCAGTGCTATGTGGGAGAGGAATCAGCCCCAGCATTTT. Its translation is CSAMWERNQPQHF.

This clonotype showed up many times. The V call is TRBV28, the J call TRBJ1-2, with unresolved D. This CDR3 is 13 amino acids long. The V gene lost 5 bases and the J gene lost 8 bases, with 15 bases spanning the gap. Per the germline V gene, CDR1 is MDHEN and CDR2 is SYDVKM. Here the CDR3 reads CASSMDRRRGYTF. The CDR3 bases are TGTGCCAGCAGTATGGACCGGAGGAGGGGCTACACCTTC.

CDR3 amino acids: CASSEDRDRERSPLHF. CDR3 DNA: TGTGCCAGCAGCGAGGACCGGGACAGGGAACGTTCACCCCTCCACTTT. The chain recombines TRBV5-4 with TRBJ1-6; 9 bases line up with TRBD1. Germline CDR1 and CDR2: SGHNT and YYREEE (reference sequence). V was clipped by 4 bases and J by 9 bases; unmatched bases: 11. CDR3 length: 16 amino acids.

The J gene is TRBJ2-7, the V gene TRBV30; D not certain. The CDR3 sequence is 11 residues long. With 2 bases removed from V and 3 bases from J, the gap between germline ends came to 5 bases. Germline V gene sequence: CDR1 GTSNPN, CDR2 SVGIG (reference sequence). CDR3 in DNA: TGTGCCTGGAGTAAGGTCTACGAGCAGTACTTC. This gives the protein CAWSKVYEQYF.

This clonotype has a handful of counts. This sequence joins TRBV28 and TRBJ2-7; no definite D call. The germline CDR1 and CDR2 sequences are MDHEN and SYDVKM. The V and J ends lost 7 bases and 2 bases respectively, with 9 bases between them. This CDR3 spans 12 amino acids. CDR3 sequence (DNA): TGTGCCAGCACCGACTCAGCCTACGAGCAGTACTTC. It is translated as CASTDSAYEQYF.

The rearrangement joins TRBV5-5 to TRBJ2-4, with TRBD2 matching 11 bases. The closer fit of TRBJ2-7 to the DNA end suggests the J call may be wrong. The CDR3 is 17 residues long. From germline, CDR1 is SGHKS and CDR2 YYEKEE (reference sequence). The CDR3 sequence is CASSPSALAGGPYEQYF. CDR3 DNA sequence: TGTGCCAGCAGCCCCTCCGCTCTAGCGGGGGGTCCCTACGAGCAGTACTTC.

The V gene is TRBV20-1, the J gene TRBJ2-7, with TRBD1 matching over 7 bases. CDR1 and CDR2 (germline): DFQATT, SNEGSKA (reference sequence). The ends lost 3 bases at V and 3 bases at J; junction bases unmatched: 5. This CDR3 has 13 residues. CDR3 in amino acids: CSARGTEYYEQYF. DNA for the CDR3: TGCAGTGCTAGGGGGACAGAATACTACGAGCAGTACTTC.

The chain couples TRBV20-1 to TRBJ1-1; D perhaps matches TRBD1 (5 bases). This CDR3 contains 13 residues. Germline V gene data show CDR1 as DFQATT and CDR2 as SNEGSKA (reference sequence). The V end was cut by 0 bases, the J end by 7 bases, with 12 bases between. The chain's CDR3 is CSARETGRLEAFF. CDR3 nucleotides: TGCAGTGCTAGAGAGACGGGACGGCTTGAAGCTTTCTTT.

The sample holds a few counts of this clonotype. CDR3 amino acids: CSARDPLQAYEQYF. CDR3 nucleotides: TGCAGTGCTAGGGACCCCTTGCAAGCCTACGAGCAGTACTTC. This sequence joins TRBV20-1 and TRBJ2-7, with D unresolved. V lost 3 bases and J 2 bases, leaving 14 bases between the germline ends. The CDR3 runs 14 residues. The germline gives CDR1 DFQATT, CDR2 SNEGSKA (reference sequence).

The gene calls are TRBV27 and TRBJ1-6; D might be TRBD1 (5 bases). Trimming took off 7 bases at V and 6 bases at J, with 19 bases between the two ends. The germline gives CDR1 MNHEY, CDR2 SMNVEV (reference sequence). This CDR3 contains 16 residues. CDR3 coding DNA: TGTGCCAGCACCCCGGCGGCTTCTGGGGGTAATTCACCCCTCCACTTT. It is translated as CASTPAASGGNSPLHF.

The chain employs TRBV20-1 and TRBJ1-1; the D gene is possibly TRBD1 (6 bases). The CDR3 loop spans 16 amino acids. The V gene lost 1 base and the J gene lost 6 bases, with 21 bases spanning the gap. Germline CDR1 is DFQATT and CDR2 is SNEGSKA (reference sequence). The DNA of the CDR3 is TGCAGTGCTAGAGTTGTCCCGCAGGGGATTTTGTCTGAAGCTTTCTTT. Protein: CSARVVPQGILSEAFF.

The chain employs TRBV7-3 and TRBJ2-3, with D maybe TRBD1 (5 bases). Trimming took off 1 base at V and 6 bases at J, with 11 bases between the two ends. CDR1 and CDR2 from the germline V gene are SGHTA and FQGTGA. CDR3 length: 14 amino acids. In nucleotides, the CDR3 is TGTGCCAGCAGCTTAATAAGCAAGGGGGATACGCAGTATTTT. It translates to CASSLISKGDTQYF. Drawing the rest from reference TRBV7-3 and TRBJ2-3, the complete variable domain is GAGVSQTPSNKVTEKGKYVELRCDPISGHTALYWYRQSLGQGPEFLIYFQGTGAADDSGLPNDRFFAVRPEGSVSTLKIQRTERGDSAVYLCASSLISKGDTQYFGPGTRLTVL.

The rearrangement joins TRBV29-1 to TRBJ2-3, with a weak D call TRBD1 (6 bases). Germline CDR1 reads SQVTM; CDR2 reads ANQGSEA. The CDR3 is 14 residues long. Trimming removed 3 bases from V and 0 bases from J, with 10 bases in between. The CDR3, as DNA: TGCAGCGTTGACGGCAGGGGTAGCACAGATACGCAGTATTTT. It specifies CSVDGRGSTDTQYF.

The chain joins TRBV7-2 to TRBJ1-1, with D unresolved. CDR3 length: 11 residues. Germline CDR1 and CDR2: SGHTA and FQGNSA. Trimming left V 5 bases short and J 7 bases short, with 8 bases between. The CDR3 reads CASSPNLEAFF. CDR3 nucleotide sequence: TGTGCCAGCAGCCCCAACCTTGAAGCTTTCTTT.

In the case of this clonotype: One junction end disagrees with the germline gene, perhaps due to a read error. This chain uses TRBV6-2 or TRBV6-3 with TRBJ2-7; TRBD1 might be the D (5 bases). CDR1 and CDR2 from the germline V gene are MNHEY and SVGEGT. The length of the CDR3 is 12 residues. For the CDR3, the DNA is TGTGTCAGCAGTCTTGGACAATACGAGCAGTACTTC. Protein sequence: CVSSLGQYEQYF.

The CDR3 sequence: CAWSGVRGCYEQYF. The CDR3 DNA reads as TGTGCCTGGAGTGGGGTCAGGGGGTGCTACGAGCAGTACTTC. The rearrangement links TRBV30 to TRBJ2-7; 7 bases fit TRBD1. After removal of 1 base from V and 3 bases from J, the junction contained 6 bases not matched to a gene. Germline loops: CDR1 GTSNPN, CDR2 SVGIG (reference sequence). The CDR3 sequence is 14 residues long.

This clonotype was detected a few times. The V gene is TRBV28, the J gene TRBJ2-7; D is possibly TRBD1 (6 bases). This CDR3 has 14 amino acids. Trimming removed 5 bases at V and 2 bases at J, with 13 bases between. Germline CDR1 MDHEN, CDR2 SYDVKM. The CDR3 region is CASSQRDKPYEQYF. CDR3 in DNA: TGTGCCAGCAGTCAACGGGACAAGCCCTACGAGCAGTACTTC.

This clonotype was observed a few times. V gene TRBV24-1 combines with J gene TRBJ2-5; D is uncertain. CDR1 is KGHDR, CDR2 SFDVKD, per germline. The CDR3 has 14 residues. V lost 0 bases and J lost 2, with 6 bases in between. The CDR3 DNA reads TGTGCCACCAGTGATTTGTTCGGTCAAGAGACCCAGTACTTC. This codes for CATSDLFGQETQYF.

The chain employs TRBV4-3 and TRBJ1-2; D gene ambiguous. This CDR3 is built from 15 residues. Trimming cost V 0 bases and J 4 bases, with 12 bases left between them. The germline V gene has CDR1 LGHNA and CDR2 YSLEER. DNA for the CDR3: TGCGCCAGCAGCCAAGATTCACAGAATTTCTATGGCTACACCTTC. Residues: CASSQDSQNFYGYTF.

V and J are TRBV4-1 and TRBJ2-3; D perhaps matches TRBD2 (6 bases). The length of the CDR3 is 15 residues. Germline CDR1 reads MGHRA; CDR2 reads YSYEKL. With 0 bases removed from V and 2 bases from J, the gap between germline ends came to 9 bases. The CDR3 is CASSQEAGYTDTQYF. The DNA for the CDR3 is TGCGCCAGCAGCCAAGAGGCGGGGTACACAGATACGCAGTATTTT.

This clonotype was seen a handful of times. Compared with germline, one end of the junction differs, possibly owing to a read error. The rearrangement links TRBV7-3 to TRBJ1-4; possible D gene TRBD1, 6 bases. Germline CDR1 is SGHTA and CDR2 is FQGTGA. CDR3 length: 15 residues. CDR3 amino acids: CASSTPGRGVENLFF. The CDR3 DNA follows: TGTGCCAGCAGCACCCCGGGGAGGGGGGTTGAAAACCTGTTTTTT.

This clonotype was picked up many times. This rearrangement joins TRBV6-5 to TRBJ2-3; TRBD2 matches at 14 bases. The CDR3 consists of 15 residues. The germline gives CDR1 MNHEY, CDR2 SVGAGI. V lost 6 bases, J lost 6 bases, and 5 bases stayed unmatched. The chain's CDR3 is CASSPTSGGADTQYF. In nucleotides, the CDR3 is TGTGCCAGCAGCCCGACTAGCGGGGGGGCCGATACGCAGTATTTT.

There are a few counts of this clonotype. The chain links TRBV20-1 to TRBJ1-1; D call uncertain. The CDR3 covers 13 residues. V was trimmed by 1 base and J by 0 bases, leaving 6 bases between them. Per the germline V gene, CDR1 is DFQATT and CDR2 is SNEGSKA (reference sequence). CDR3 nucleotides: TGCAGTGCTAGAGTACGCCTGAACACTGAAGCTTTCTTT. Its translation: CSARVRLNTEAFF.

This clonotype has more than one count but fewer than ten. This chain links TRBV7-2 with TRBJ2-3; D is undetermined. V was cut by 1 base and J by 2 bases, with 10 bases left in between. CDR1 is SGHTA, CDR2 FQGNSA, per germline. The CDR3 is 15 amino acids. DNA for the CDR3: TGTGCCAGCAGCTTAGTAAAGGTTCTCACAGATACGCAGTATTTT. Amino acid sequence: CASSLVKVLTDTQYF.

This chain uses TRBV4-3 with TRBJ1-5; no definite D call. CDR1 is LGHNA and CDR2 is YSLEER in the germline V gene. The CDR3 is 13 amino acids. V lost 4 bases to trimming and J lost 4 bases, with 8 bases between them. This chain's CDR3 is CASSPFRNQPQHF. In DNA form, the CDR3 reads TGCGCCAGCAGCCCATTTCGTAATCAGCCCCAGCATTTT.

The chain couples TRBV5-5 to TRBJ1-6, with D possibly matching TRBD1 (5 bases). Trimming took 2 bases from V and 10 from J, leaving 16 bases between them. The CDR3 sequence is 15 residues long. The germline V gene encodes CDR1 SGHKS and CDR2 YYEKEE (reference sequence). CDR3 sequence: CASSLGAPKGSPLHF. CDR3 bases: TGTGCCAGCAGCTTAGGGGCCCCGAAGGGATCACCCCTCCACTTT.

This rearrangement joins TRBV5-1 to TRBJ2-5; D is perhaps TRBD1 (5 bases). CDR3 size: 16 residues. Germline CDR1 SGHRS, CDR2 YFSETQ. V was trimmed by 7 bases and J by 0 bases, leaving 19 bases between them. CDR3 DNA sequence: TGCGCCAGCGGGTCAGGGCGCGCGTCGAACCAAGAGACCCAGTACTTC. It translates to CASGSGRASNQETQYF.

V is TRBV6-1 and J is TRBJ2-5; D gene uncertain. The tail of the sequence fits TRBJ2-7 better, so the J call may be wrong. From germline, CDR1 is MNHNS and CDR2 SASEGT. CDR3 size: 13 residues. CDR3 protein: CASSELAVYEQYF. CDR3 coding DNA: TGTGCCAGCAGTGAATTAGCCGTTTACGAGCAGTACTTC.